The 9 T cell receptor beta chains in this list originate from one sample, sequenced in a study of cytomegalovirus exposure and HLA in healthy donors. Amplification used 60 Vbeta primers and 13 Jbeta primers. Using immunoSEQ multiplex PCR, the repertoire was profiled, and TCRdb retains in-frame clones only, with some absent. Of 240,000 or so clones detected, around 80% appear once; the ten largest clones hold roughly 5%. Source material: PBMCs. These receptor sequences come from a woman aged 40 to 50 in good health and CMV-seropositive.

This clone was observed a few times. The chain employs TRBV7-9 and TRBJ2-2; D gene unclear. V lost 8 bases to trimming and J lost 2 bases, with 21 bases between them. The CDR3 consists of 17 residues. Germline lookup yields CDR1 SEHNR and CDR2 FQNEAQ (reference sequence). CDR3 protein: CASRSSLTALNTGELFF. The CDR3 DNA reads as TGTGCCAGCCGCAGCTCTTTAACAGCCCTAAACACCGGGGAGCTGTTTTTT.

The CDR3 reads CASSPGGARNEQFF. CDR3 DNA: TGTGCCAGCAGCCCGGGGGGGGCTCGGAATGAGCAGTTCTTC. J is TRBJ2-1 and V is TRBV7-2; 8 nucleotides match TRBD2. V lost 5 bases to trimming and J lost 7 bases; unmatched junction nucleotides: 7. The CDR3 runs to 14 residues. CDR1 is SGHTA, CDR2 FQGNSA, per germline.

Regarding this clone: An end of the junction does not agree with germline; a read error may underlie this. Other DNA sequences within the sample encode an identical CDR3. The chain carries TRBV19 and TRBJ1-6; D may be TRBD1 (6 bases). CDR3 length: 14 residues. Per the germline V gene, CDR1 is LNHDA and CDR2 is SQIVND (reference sequence). CDR3: CASSIGPGDSPLHF. CDR3 bases: TGTGCCAGTAGTATTGGTCCAGGGGATTCCCCCCTCCACTTT.

This chain links TRBV19 with TRBJ2-5; D is possibly TRBD1 (7 bases). The V gene's germline CDR1 is LNHDA and CDR2 SQIVND (reference sequence). Trimming shortened V by 7 bases and J by 4 bases, and 13 bases separated the two germline ends. CDR3 length: 13 amino acids. The CDR3 loop is CASKEGARETQYF. DNA of the CDR3: TGTGCCAGTAAGGAGGGGGCCCGAGAGACCCAGTACTTC. Using reference TRBV19 and TRBJ2-5 for the parts outside the CDR3, the full variable domain is DGGITQSPKYLFRKEGQNVTLSCEQNLNHDAMYWYRQDPGQGLRLIYYSQIVNDFQKGDIAEGYSVSREKKESFPLTVTSAQKNPTAFYLCASKEGARETQYFGPGTRLLVL.

The sample holds one count of this clone. The CDR3 DNA is TGTGCCAGCAGCCGGGGCGGGGGTGACTACGAGCAGTACTTC. Its protein is CASSRGGGDYEQYF. The rearrangement uses TRBV7-2 and TRBJ2-7; 7 bases are shared with TRBD2. The CDR3 runs 14 residues. Germline V gives CDR1 SGHTA, CDR2 FQGNSA. Trimming cost V 5 bases and J 3 bases; bases outside gene matches: 7. The variable domain in full, completed from reference TRBV7-2 and TRBJ2-7, reads GAGVSQSPSNKVTEKGKDVELRCDPISGHTALYWYRQSLGQGLEFLIYFQGNSAPDKSGLPSDRFSAERTGGSVSTLTIQRTQQEDSAVYLCASSRGGGDYEQYFGPGTRLTVT.

The rearrangement uses TRBV11-2 and TRBJ2-7; a weak D match, TRBD2 (6 bases). Trimming removed 5 bases from V and 7 bases from J, with 15 bases in between. Looked up from germline, CDR1 is SGHAT and CDR2 is FQNNGV. This CDR3 comprises 13 residues. The chain's CDR3 is CASSPGSSIEQYF. DNA of the CDR3: TGTGCCAGCAGCCCCGGGAGCTCCATTGAGCAGTACTTC.

The J gene is TRBJ1-6, the V gene TRBV6-6, with 7 bases fitting TRBD1. The germline V gene encodes CDR1 MNHNY and CDR2 SVGAGI (reference sequence). With V trimmed by 5 bases and J by 8 bases, 9 bases remained unmatched. The CDR3 sequence is 15 residues long. The chain's CDR3 is CASSQSTGMYSPLHF. For the CDR3, the DNA is TGTGCCAGCAGTCAATCGACAGGGATGTATTCACCCCTCCACTTT.

This clone was recorded once. The CDR3 protein is CSATGGGYTF. In DNA form, the CDR3 reads TGCAGTGCCACAGGGGGAGGCTACACCTTC. The chain links TRBV20-1 to TRBJ1-2, with 8 bases aligning to TRBD1. The J segment lost 8 bases and the V segment lost 6 bases, leaving 2 bases of the junction unmatched. The length of the CDR3 is 10 residues. Germline assignment: CDR1 DFQATT and CDR2 SNEGSKA (reference sequence).

The V gene is TRBV6-5, the J gene TRBJ2-1; TRBD2 aligns across 12 bases. The CDR3 covers 16 residues. V lost 4 bases and J lost 1; bases outside the gene matches: 2. Per germline, CDR1 MNHEY and CDR2 SVGAGI. This CDR3 is CASSWGLAGSYNEQFF. The CDR3 DNA follows: TGTGCCAGCAGTTGGGGACTAGCGGGTTCCTACAATGAGCAGTTCTTC.